The entry below gives a single TCR beta chain sequence along with its context. Ten or more counts support this clonotype. Its antigen remains undetermined. Base qualities are not recorded, but no much larger clone differs from it by a single base. The sample belongs to a study of T cells in Graves' hyperthyroidism and ophthalmopathy (dated by TCRdb to about 2019). Study-level background: Peripheral blood samples were taken at the time of initial diagnosis, prior to any treatment. After blood sampling, hyperthyroidism patients were treated with methimazole at a starting dose of 30 mg daily, and ophthalmopathy patients were treated with high-dose intravenous methylprednisolone. TCR V-J signatures able to tell the groups apart were searched for in a discovery cohort of some 100 patients, of whom over 40 had Graves' ophthalmopathy and around 56 had stable Graves' hyperthyroidism. Prospective prediction of ophthalmopathy was tested in an independent validation cohort consisting of 18 to 20 hyperthyroidism patients and some 17 patients who later progressed to ophthalmopathy. The 100 discovery patients were divided at random into training and test sets in a 7:3 ratio. In more than five Graves' hyperthyroidism patients, the study also compared T-cell repertoires from thyroid tissue with T-cell repertoires from blood. TCR Vbeta CDR3 sequencing of fewer than 150 peripheral blood samples (43 ophthalmopathy, 75 hyperthyroidism and around 17 progressor patients) is reported in the paper.

Graves' hyperthyroidism was defined as stable when no progression to ophthalmopathy occurred over 18 months of follow-up. Hyperthyroidism patients were aged 18 to 65 years and newly diagnosed, with disease duration of less than 2 months. Any patient with an uncontrolled infection, another autoimmune disease, pregnancy or lactation was excluded. Clinical symptoms, serum thyroxine and TRAb, thyroid ultrasound, and orbital computed tomography formed the basis for the diagnoses. Ficoll-Paque density gradient centrifugation was used to isolate PBMCs from about 10 ml of fresh peripheral blood. Total RNA was extracted using Trizol reagent, and RNA quality was assessed on an Agilent 2100 Bioanalyzer. The TCR beta CDR3 regions were amplified from the RNA transcripts. The TCR CDR3 was subjected to a first round of RT-PCR using the HTBI primer set and the Qiagen OneStep RT-PCR kit. A second multiplex PCR round built the libraries, followed by size selection and purification. Libraries were sequenced paired-end with 100 bp reads on an Illumina HiSeq2000. In the original analysis: SOAPnuke was used to process the raw data, removing reads that contained adapters or uncalled bases, had a mean Phred below 15, or lacked an exact match to the constant primer or identifier. High-quality paired reads were merged with COPE v1.2.5, and unique nucleotide sequences were defined as clonotypes. MiTCR v1.1 was used to align clonotypes to the IMGT TRBV, TRBD and TRBJ reference segments. Analysis was restricted to V-J combinations with a frequency above 0.0001, which covered 99.2% of repertoires. The TCS score was defined as the ratio of F50 (clonal expansion) to E x V (chaos), calculated using BLOSUM62-based TCRdist between CDR3 peptides within each V-J. Welch's t-statistics and random forest reduced just over 500 V-J features to 10 to 15, which were used in a naive Bayes classifier (R e1071). TCRdb applied fastp at Q25 and MiXCR to the public reads, then kept only in-frame beta chains. Each record represents a unique CDR3 protein, reported with the most common genes and DNA among its rows. The V and J calls were determined by TCRdb, not by the authors. Within this sample are 350,000 to 450,000 distinct CDR3 sequences, with about 15% of them counted one time only. The ten most abundant clones make up more than 9.5% of the sample.

The CDR3, cysteine through phenylalanine, is 14 amino acids long. Of all the DNA, just the CDR3 is kept, 42 bases in frame from base 1. CDR1 KGHDR and CDR2 SFDVKD were looked up in the germline V gene. V loses 3 bases, J loses 5 bases, and the germline ends lie 12 bases apart. Results and caveats for the whole study, not just this receptor: A 13 V-J signature model separated ophthalmopathy from stable hyperthyroidism, with about 90% sensitivity and 81.08% specificity in cross-validation and 80%/75% in testing. No statistical method was used to fix the sample size in advance, and group allocation was not hidden from the investigators. During validation, the model predicted progression to ophthalmopathy a median of approximately 6.5 months ahead of onset, with 60% to 71% sensitivity and 72% to 80% specificity. Most expanded thyroid clonotypes (frequency above 0.001) were also detected in blood, suggesting blood repertoires may reflect thyroid immune responses.

This clonotype was sampled from a woman aged 60-75 years with Graves' hyperthyroidism. In this chain, TRBV24-1 is recombined with TRBJ1-1, with an unclear D gene assignment. Material for sequencing was blood. CDR3 protein: CATSDTSSKTEAFF. The nucleotide sequence reads TGTGCCACCAGTGATACCTCTAGTAAGACTGAAGCTTTCTTT.